This T cell receptor beta chain came from a study of T cell responses to AZD1222 COVID-19 vaccine. General study results and limits: At baseline, just a handful of AZD1222 recipients tested seropositive. The breadth and depth of Spike-specific TCRs increased once two AZD1222 doses had been given.

V dropped 4 bases and J dropped 2 bases, with 11 bases sitting between them. This CDR3 has 14 amino acids. Per germline, CDR1 SGHTA and CDR2 FQGNSA. On this clone itself: Its antigen remains unidentified.

TCRdb's table, derived via immunoSEQ multiplex PCR, lists solely in-frame clones and lacks some. The sample shows 100,000 to 150,000 clones, about 94% of them seen only once. This receptor was identified in an adult in good health. The sequences come from peripheral blood, collected on day 0 of AZD1222 vaccination. The V and J genes are TRBV7-2 and TRBJ2-5, with TRBD1 as a possible D gene (5 bases). The CDR3 spells CASSYQGWQETQYF. The CDR3 DNA follows: TGTGCCAGCAGCTACCAGGGCTGGCAAGAGACCCAGTACTTC. Using reference TRBV7-2 and TRBJ2-5 for the parts outside the CDR3, the full variable domain is GAGVSQSPSNKVTEKGKDVELRCDPISGHTALYWYRQSLGQGLEFLIYFQGNSAPDKSGLPSDRFSAERTGGSVSTLTIQRTQQEDSAVYLCASSYQGWQETQYFGPGTRLLVL.